Below, 8 T cell receptor beta chains from the same sample are listed, as sequenced in a study of blood T cell repertoires in COVID-19. Clones were sequenced by immunoSEQ multiplex PCR, and TCRdb holds only the in-frame ones, with some missing. The sample has about 200,000 clones; 75% to 85% are singletons. Sequencing was carried out using PBMCs or T cells enriched from blood (not recorded which). The receptors come from a woman in her thirties or forties with acute COVID-19.

CDR3: CASSGNRGRRDGYTF. The CDR3 DNA reads TGTGCCAGCAGTGGCAACAGGGGGCGGAGGGATGGCTACACCTTC. This chain joins TRBV28 and TRBJ1-2; TRBD1 agrees at 9 bases. V shed 5 bases and J 6 bases; nucleotides not matched to a gene: 10. The CDR3 runs 15 residues. Germline CDR1 MDHEN, CDR2 SYDVKM.

This chain uses TRBV6-5 with TRBJ1-2; 7 nucleotides agree with TRBD1. Germline loops: CDR1 MNHEY, CDR2 SVGAGI. The CDR3 sequence is 14 residues long. V dropped 6 bases and J dropped 4; count of bases not matched to a gene: 8. CDR3 nucleotide sequence: TGTGCCAGCAGAGAGACAGGGAACGCCTATGGCTACACCTTC. This codes for CASRETGNAYGYTF.

This clone was counted between two and nine times. The chain employs TRBV5-1 and TRBJ1-3; TRBD1 might be the D (6 bases). CDR3 length equals 16 residues. From germline, CDR1 is SGHRS and CDR2 YFSETQ. Between the trimmed V and J ends, which lost 1 base and 0 bases, there was a span of 11 bases. The CDR3 bases are TGCGCCAGCAGCTTGTCCGGGACAAACTCTGGAAACACCATATATTTT. Its translation is CASSLSGTNSGNTIYF.

The rearrangement joins TRBV28 to TRBJ1-5; D is unresolved. Looked up from germline, CDR1 is MDHEN and CDR2 is SYDVKM. The CDR3 has 14 residues. V was cut by 3 bases and J by 4 bases, with 10 bases left in between. The CDR3 nucleotides read TGTGCCAGCAGTTTCAGTGGGAGTAATCAGCCCCAGCATTTT. The encoded protein is CASSFSGSNQPQHF.

The rearrangement joins TRBV7-2 to TRBJ1-1; a possible D gene is TRBD1 (5 bases). The ends were cut back, 1 base at V and 8 bases at J, with 11 bases in the middle. The CDR3 covers 13 residues. Germline values: CDR1 SGHTA, CDR2 FQGNSA. The CDR3, as DNA: TGTGCCAGCAGCTTAGAGACAGCCAGAGAAGCTTTCTTT. This gives the protein CASSLETAREAFF.

Comments on this clone: At one end, the junction sequence differs from germline, possibly due to a read error. This chain uses TRBV5-1 with TRBJ2-7; a possible D gene is TRBD2 (5 bases). Germline V lookup: CDR1 SGHRS, CDR2 YFSETQ. The CDR3 has 13 residues. This chain's CDR3 is CASNSEVSNEQYF. Here the CDR3 DNA reads TGCGCCAGCAATTCGGAGGTCTCCAACGAGCAGTACTTC.

The rearrangement links TRBV5-5 to TRBJ1-4, with 7 bases matching TRBD1. V gave up 2 bases and J gave up 6 bases; unmatched junction bases: 13. The germline V gene encodes CDR1 SGHKS and CDR2 YYEKEE (reference sequence). The CDR3 loop spans 17 amino acids. The CDR3: CASSFSQGNAPDEKLFF. CDR3 nucleotide sequence: TGTGCCAGCAGCTTCTCACAGGGGAACGCGCCTGATGAAAAACTGTTTTTT.

V usage is TRBV19 and J usage is TRBJ2-1, with a weak D call TRBD2 (5 bases). The V end lost 6 bases, the J end lost 1 base, and 7 bases lay between the germline ends. The CDR3 is 13 amino acids. Germline CDR1 is LNHDA and CDR2 is SQIVND (reference sequence). In nucleotides, the CDR3 is TGTGCCAGTAGCCGGGGATCCTACAATGAGCAGTTCTTC. It yields the protein CASSRGSYNEQFF.